The present TCR beta chain was sequenced within a study of blood T cell repertoires in COVID-19. Study background: The study drew acute and convalescent COVID-19 samples from the United States, Italy and Spain. PBMCs, B-cell-depleted T cells, or T cells were the source of the cDNA or gDNA that made up the material.

Per the study methods: By means of reference gene primer amplification, nucleated cell counts were estimated. The data were produced by immunoSEQ multiplex PCR, yet TCRdb's version contains in-frame clones alone and is incomplete. The D gene and trimming were derived from the DNA, and the V and J assignments and clone size from that table. The sample consists of under 130,000 clones, almost 90% of them appearing once. The TCR sequence derives from a human donor in a cohort sampled during active COVID-19. The sequencing input was peripheral blood.

This CDR3 is CASSLGGRRWVNTEAFF. CDR3 nucleotide sequence: TGTGCCAGCAGCTTGGGGGGGCGACGCTGGGTGAACACTGAAGCTTTCTTT. This chain links TRBV13 with TRBJ1-1; D possibly corresponds to TRBD1 (6 bases). Trimming took 3 bases from V and 0 from J, leaving 17 bases between them. The CDR3 sequence is 17 residues long. Germline V CDR1 and CDR2: PRHDT, FYEKMQ (reference sequence).